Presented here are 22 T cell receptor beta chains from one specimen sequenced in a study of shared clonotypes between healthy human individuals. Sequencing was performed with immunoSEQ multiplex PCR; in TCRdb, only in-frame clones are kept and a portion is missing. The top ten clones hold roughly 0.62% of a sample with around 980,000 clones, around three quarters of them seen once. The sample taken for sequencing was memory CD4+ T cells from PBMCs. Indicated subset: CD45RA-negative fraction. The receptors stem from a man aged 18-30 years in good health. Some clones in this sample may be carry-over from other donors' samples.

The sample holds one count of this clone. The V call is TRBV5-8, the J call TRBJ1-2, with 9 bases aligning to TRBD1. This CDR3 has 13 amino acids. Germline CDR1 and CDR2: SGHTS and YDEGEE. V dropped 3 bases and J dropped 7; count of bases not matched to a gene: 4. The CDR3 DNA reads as TGTGCCAGCAGCTCCACAGGGGGCGGTGGCTACACCTTC. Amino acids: CASSSTGGGGYTF.

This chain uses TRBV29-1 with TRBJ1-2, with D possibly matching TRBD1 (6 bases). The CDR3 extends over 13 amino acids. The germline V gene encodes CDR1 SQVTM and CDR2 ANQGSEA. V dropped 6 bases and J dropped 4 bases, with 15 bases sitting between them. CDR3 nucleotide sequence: TGCAGCGTGGCCGAGGGGACACTCTATGGCTACACCTTC. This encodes CSVAEGTLYGYTF. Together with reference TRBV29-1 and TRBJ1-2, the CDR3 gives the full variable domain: SAVISQKPSRDICQRGTSLTIQCQVDSQVTMMFWYRQQPGQSLTLIATANQGSEATYESGFVIDKFPISRPNLTFSTLTVSNMSPEDSSIYLCSVAEGTLYGYTFGSGTRLTVV.

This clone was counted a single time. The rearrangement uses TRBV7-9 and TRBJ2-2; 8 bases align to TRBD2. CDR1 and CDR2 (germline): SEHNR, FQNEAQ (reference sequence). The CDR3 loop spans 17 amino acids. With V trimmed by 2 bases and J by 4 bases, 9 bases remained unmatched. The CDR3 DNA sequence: TGTGCCAGCAGCTTACCCAGCGGGAGCCCGATCACCGGGGAGCTGTTTTTT. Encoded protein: CASSLPSGSPITGELFF.

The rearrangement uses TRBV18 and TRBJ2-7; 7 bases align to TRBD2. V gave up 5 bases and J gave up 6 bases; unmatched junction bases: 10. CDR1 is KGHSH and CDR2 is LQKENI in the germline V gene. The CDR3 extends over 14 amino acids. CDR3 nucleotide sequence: TGTGCCAGCTCAGGGAGCGGGAAGGACTCCGAGCAGTACTTC. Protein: CASSGSGKDSEQYF. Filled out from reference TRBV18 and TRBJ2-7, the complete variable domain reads NAGVMQNPRHLVRRRGQEARLRCSPMKGHSHVYWYRQLPEEGLKFMVYLQKENIIDESGMPKERFSAEFPKEGPSILRIQQVVRGDSAAYFCASSGSGKDSEQYFGPGTRLTVT.

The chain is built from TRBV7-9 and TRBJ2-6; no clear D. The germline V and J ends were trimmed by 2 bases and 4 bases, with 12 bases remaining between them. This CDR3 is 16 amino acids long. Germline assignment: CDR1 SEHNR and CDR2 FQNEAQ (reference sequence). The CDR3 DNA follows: TGTGCCAGCAGCTTATCTCCCGACCGGGGGGCCAACGTCCTGACTTTC. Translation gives CASSLSPDRGANVLTF. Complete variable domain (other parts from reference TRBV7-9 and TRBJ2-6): DTGVSQNPRHKITKRGQNVTFRCDPISEHNRLYWYRQTLGQGPEFLTYFQNEAQLEKSRLLSDRFSAERPKGSFSTLEIQRTEQGDSAMYLCASSLSPDRGANVLTFGAGSRLTVL.

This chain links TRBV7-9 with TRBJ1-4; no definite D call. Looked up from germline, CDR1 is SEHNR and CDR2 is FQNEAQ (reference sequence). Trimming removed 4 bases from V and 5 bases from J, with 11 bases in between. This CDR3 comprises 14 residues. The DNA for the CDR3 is TGTGCCAGCAGCTCCCAGGATCCAAATGAAAAACTGTTTTTT. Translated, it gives CASSSQDPNEKLFF.

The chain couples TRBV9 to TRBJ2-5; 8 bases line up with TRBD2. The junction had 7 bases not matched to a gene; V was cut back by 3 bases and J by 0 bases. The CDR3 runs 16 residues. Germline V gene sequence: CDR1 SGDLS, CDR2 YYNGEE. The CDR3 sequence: CASSGGTGGYQETQYF. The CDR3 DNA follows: TGTGCCAGCAGCGGTGGGACGGGAGGGTACCAAGAGACCCAGTACTTC. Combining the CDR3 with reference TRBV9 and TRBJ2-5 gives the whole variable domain DSGVTQTPKHLITATGQRVTLRCSPRSGDLSVYWYQQSLDQGLQFLIQYYNGEERAKGNILERFSAQQFPDLHSELNLSSLELGDSALYFCASSGGTGGYQETQYFGPGTRLLVL.

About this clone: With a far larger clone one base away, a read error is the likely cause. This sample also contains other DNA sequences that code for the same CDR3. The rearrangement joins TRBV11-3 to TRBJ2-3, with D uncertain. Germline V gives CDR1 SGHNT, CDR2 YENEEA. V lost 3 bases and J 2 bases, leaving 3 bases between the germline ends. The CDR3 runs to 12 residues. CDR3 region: CASSLDTDTQYF. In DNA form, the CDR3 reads TGTGCCAGCAGCTTGGACACAGATACGCAGTATTTT.

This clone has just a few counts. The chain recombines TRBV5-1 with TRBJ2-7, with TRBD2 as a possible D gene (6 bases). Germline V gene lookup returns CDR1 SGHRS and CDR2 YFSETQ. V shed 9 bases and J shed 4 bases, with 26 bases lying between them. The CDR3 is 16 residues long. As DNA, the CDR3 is TGCGCCACCAGACTAGGAGAGCACAGCAGCTTATACGAGCAGTACTTC. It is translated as CATRLGEHSSLYEQYF. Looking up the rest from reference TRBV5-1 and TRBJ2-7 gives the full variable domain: KAGVTQTPRYLIKTRGQQVTLSCSPISGHRSVSWYQQTPGQGLQFLFEYFSETQRNKGNFPGRFSGRQFSNSRSEMNVSTLELGDSALYLCATRLGEHSSLYEQYFGPGTRLTVT.

The CDR3 spells CASSAAGSTNEKLFF. The CDR3 bases are TGTGCCAGCAGCGCCGCAGGGTCAACTAATGAAAAACTGTTTTTT. The V call is TRBV5-4, the J call TRBJ1-4; tentatively, D is TRBD1 (5 bases). Germline V gives CDR1 SGHNT, CDR2 YYREEE (reference sequence). V lost 4 bases and J lost 0, with 10 bases in between. The CDR3 is 15 amino acids.

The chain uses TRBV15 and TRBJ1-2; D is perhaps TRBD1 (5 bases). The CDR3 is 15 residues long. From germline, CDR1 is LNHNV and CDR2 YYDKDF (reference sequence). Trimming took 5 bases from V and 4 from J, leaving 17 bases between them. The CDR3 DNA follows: TGTGCCACCAGCGGTCTGGGGGTAGACGGCTATGGCTACACCTTC. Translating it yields CATSGLGVDGYGYTF.

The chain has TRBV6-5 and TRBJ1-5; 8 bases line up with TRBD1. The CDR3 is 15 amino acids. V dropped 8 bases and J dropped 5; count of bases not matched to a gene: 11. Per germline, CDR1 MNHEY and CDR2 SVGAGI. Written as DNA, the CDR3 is TGTGCCAGCGGACCTATTGGACAGGGAGATCAGCCCCAGCATTTT. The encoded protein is CASGPIGQGDQPQHF.

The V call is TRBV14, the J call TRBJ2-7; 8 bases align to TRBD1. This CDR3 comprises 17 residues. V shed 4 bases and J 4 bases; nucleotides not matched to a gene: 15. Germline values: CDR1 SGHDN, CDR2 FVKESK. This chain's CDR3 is CASSPLRARGRRYEQYF. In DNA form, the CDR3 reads TGTGCCAGCAGCCCCCTTCGCGCCAGGGGGCGCCGGTACGAGCAGTACTTC.

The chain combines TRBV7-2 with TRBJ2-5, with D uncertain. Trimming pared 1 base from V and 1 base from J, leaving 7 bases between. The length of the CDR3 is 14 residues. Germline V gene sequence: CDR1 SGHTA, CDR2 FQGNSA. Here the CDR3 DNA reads TGTGCCAGCAGCTTAGAAGCATTCCAAGAGACCCAGTACTTC. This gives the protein CASSLEAFQETQYF.

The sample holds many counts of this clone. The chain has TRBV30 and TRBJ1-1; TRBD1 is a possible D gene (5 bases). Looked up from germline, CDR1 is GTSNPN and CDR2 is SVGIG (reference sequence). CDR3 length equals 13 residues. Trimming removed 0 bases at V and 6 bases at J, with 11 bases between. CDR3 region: CAWSVQALPEAFF. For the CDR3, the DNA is TGTGCCTGGAGTGTACAGGCGCTCCCTGAAGCTTTCTTT.

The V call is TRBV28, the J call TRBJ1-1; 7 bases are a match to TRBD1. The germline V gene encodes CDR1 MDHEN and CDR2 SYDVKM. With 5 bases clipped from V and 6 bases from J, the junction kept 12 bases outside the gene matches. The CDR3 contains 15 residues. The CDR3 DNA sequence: TGTGCCAGCAGTATAATTAAACAGGGGTTCGCTGAAGCTTTCTTT. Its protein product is CASSIIKQGFAEAFF.

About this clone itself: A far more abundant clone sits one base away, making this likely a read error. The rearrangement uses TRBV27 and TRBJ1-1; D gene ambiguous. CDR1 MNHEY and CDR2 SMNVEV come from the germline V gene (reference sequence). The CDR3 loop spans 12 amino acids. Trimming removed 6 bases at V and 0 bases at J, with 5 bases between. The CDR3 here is CASSSVNTEAFF. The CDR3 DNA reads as TGTGCCAGCAGCTCAGTGAACACTGAAGCTTTCTTT.

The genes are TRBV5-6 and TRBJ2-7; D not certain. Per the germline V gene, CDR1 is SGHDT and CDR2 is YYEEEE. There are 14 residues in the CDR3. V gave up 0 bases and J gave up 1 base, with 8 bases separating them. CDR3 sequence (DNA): TGTGCCAGCAGCTTGGTTAGGCAGTCCTACGAGCAGTACTTC. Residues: CASSLVRQSYEQYF.

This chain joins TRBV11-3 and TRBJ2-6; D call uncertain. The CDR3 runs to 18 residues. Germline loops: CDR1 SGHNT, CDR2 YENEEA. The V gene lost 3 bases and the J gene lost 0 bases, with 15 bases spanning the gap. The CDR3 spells CASSLGRNGVSGANVLTF. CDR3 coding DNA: TGTGCCAGCAGCTTGGGCAGGAATGGGGTCTCTGGGGCCAACGTCCTGACTTTC.

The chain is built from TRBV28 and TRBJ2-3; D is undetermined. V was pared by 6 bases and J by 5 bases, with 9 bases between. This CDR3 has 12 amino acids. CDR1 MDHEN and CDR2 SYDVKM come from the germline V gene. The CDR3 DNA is TGTGCCAGCAGCCAAGCCGGAGATACGCAGTATTTT. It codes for CASSQAGDTQYF.

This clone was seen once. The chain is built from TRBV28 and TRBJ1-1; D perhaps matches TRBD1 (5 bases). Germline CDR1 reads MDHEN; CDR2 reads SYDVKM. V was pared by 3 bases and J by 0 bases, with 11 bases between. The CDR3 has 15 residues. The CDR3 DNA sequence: TGTGCCAGCAGTTTGGTAGGGGCCCTGAACACTGAAGCTTTCTTT. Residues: CASSLVGALNTEAFF.

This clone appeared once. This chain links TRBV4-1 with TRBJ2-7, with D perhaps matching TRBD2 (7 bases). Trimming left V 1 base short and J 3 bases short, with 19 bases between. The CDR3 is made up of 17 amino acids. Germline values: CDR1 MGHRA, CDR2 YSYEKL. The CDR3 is CASSQGIFGGRVYEQYF. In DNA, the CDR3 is TGCGCCAGCAGCCAAGGAATTTTCGGGGGGCGCGTCTACGAGCAGTACTTC.